The 14 T cell receptor beta chains given below trace back to one sample, sequenced in a study of cytomegalovirus exposure and HLA in healthy donors. Repertoires were generated with immunoSEQ multiplex PCR, while TCRdb's copy carries only in-frame clones and drops some. The sample holds 100,000 to 120,000 clones, around 86% seen once. The material sequenced was PBMCs. The receptors were sampled from a young woman in good health and CMV-seropositive.

The V gene is TRBV5-1, the J gene TRBJ2-3; TRBD2 might be the D (5 bases). CDR3 length equals 13 residues. Germline CDR1 SGHRS, CDR2 YFSETQ. V was shortened by 4 bases and J by 2 bases, with 8 bases between the two germline ends. CDR3 loop: CASSARDTDTQYF. The CDR3 bases are TGCGCCAGCAGCGCGAGGGACACAGATACGCAGTATTTT.

V and J are TRBV7-2 and TRBJ2-1; 7 bases fit TRBD1. In germline, CDR1 is SGHTA, CDR2 FQGNSA. CDR3 length equals 15 residues. V was clipped by 5 bases and J by 5 bases; unmatched bases: 9. The CDR3 loop reads CASSHPTGPHNEQFF. CDR3 nucleotides: TGTGCCAGCAGCCATCCGACAGGGCCCCACAATGAGCAGTTCTTC.

The chain recombines TRBV11-3 with TRBJ1-1; D call uncertain. Germline lookup yields CDR1 SGHNT and CDR2 YENEEA. This CDR3 comprises 14 residues. The ends were cut back, 5 bases at V and 1 base at J, with 11 bases in the middle. CDR3 coding DNA: TGTGCCAGCAGCCCTCAACAGAGGAACACTGAAGCTTTCTTT. Translating gives CASSPQQRNTEAFF. The full variable domain, completed using reference TRBV11-3 and TRBJ1-1, is EAGVVQSPRYKIIEKKQPVAFWCNPISGHNTLYWYLQNLGQGPELLIRYENEEAVDDSQLPKDRFSAERLKGVDSTLKIQPAELGDSAVYLCASSPQQRNTEAFFGQGTRLTVV.

The chain carries TRBV2 and TRBJ2-1, with D possibly being TRBD2 (5 bases). The CDR3 length is 15 residues. Trimming pared 7 bases from V and 0 bases from J, leaving 13 bases between. In germline, CDR1 is SNHLY, CDR2 FYNNEI. The CDR3 DNA sequence: TGTGCCAGCAAGGAGGACTCTTCCTCCTACAATGAGCAGTTCTTC. Translated, it gives CASKEDSSSYNEQFF.

The gene calls are TRBV28 and TRBJ1-4; D is unclear. CDR1 is MDHEN, CDR2 SYDVKM, per germline. This CDR3 spans 13 amino acids. Trimming took off 2 bases at V and 7 bases at J, with 8 bases between the two ends. CDR3 DNA: TGTGCCAGCAGTTTACGGGAGGGTGAAAAACTGTTTTTT. Amino acid sequence: CASSLREGEKLFF.

The sample holds one count of this clone. V gene TRBV7-3 combines with J gene TRBJ2-5; TRBD1 agrees at 10 bases. The CDR3 is 15 residues long. Germline V gene sequence: CDR1 SGHTA, CDR2 FQGTGA. V lost 5 bases to trimming and J lost 1 base; unmatched junction nucleotides: 4. DNA for the CDR3: TGTGCCAGCAGCCCCGGACAGGGGGTCCAAGAGACCCAGTACTTC. Residues: CASSPGQGVQETQYF.

The chain combines TRBV5-1 with TRBJ2-1; 7 nucleotides match TRBD1. The CDR3 is 16 amino acids. Trimming took 4 bases from V and 6 from J; bases not matched to a gene: 13. Germline V gene lookup returns CDR1 SGHRS and CDR2 YFSETQ. The CDR3, as DNA: TGCGCCAGCAGCGGGGGTCAGACAGGGATCGGCAATGAGCAGTTCTTC. Translating it yields CASSGGQTGIGNEQFF.

The J gene is TRBJ2-1, the V gene TRBV7-3; 9 bases map to TRBD1. Per the germline V gene, CDR1 is SGHTA and CDR2 is FQGTGA. This CDR3 spans 16 amino acids. After removal of 5 bases from V and 0 bases from J, the junction contained 5 bases not matched to a gene. The CDR3 sequence is CASSPQGASSYNEQFF. The CDR3 DNA reads as TGTGCCAGCAGCCCACAGGGGGCTAGCTCCTACAATGAGCAGTTCTTC.

This sequence joins TRBV6-6 and TRBJ1-1; D possibly corresponds to TRBD1 (5 bases). From germline, CDR1 is MNHNY and CDR2 SVGAGI (reference sequence). The CDR3 runs to 16 residues. Trimming left V 5 bases short and J 1 base short, with 17 bases between. In DNA form, the CDR3 reads TGTGCCAGCAGTGCCCAACCGGGGGGTGCGAACACTGAAGCTTTCTTT. As protein: CASSAQPGGANTEAFF.

This clone has a handful of counts. The chain carries TRBV4-1 and TRBJ1-1; D uncertain. V gave up 4 bases and J gave up 8 bases, with 11 bases separating them. Germline loops: CDR1 MGHRA, CDR2 YSYEKL. The CDR3 is 12 residues long. The CDR3: CASSPGGLEAFF. The DNA of the CDR3 is TGCGCCAGCAGCCCGGGAGGATTGGAAGCTTTCTTT.

The gene calls are TRBV4-1 and TRBJ1-1; TRBD1 is a possible D gene (6 bases). The CDR3 runs 13 residues. Trimming took 0 bases from V and 4 from J, leaving 6 bases between them. Germline V gene data show CDR1 as MGHRA and CDR2 as YSYEKL. In DNA form, the CDR3 reads TGCGCCAGCAGCCAAGACAGGGGCACTGAAGCTTTCTTT. Residues: CASSQDRGTEAFF.

The chain carries TRBV6-7 and TRBJ1-5, with D possibly being TRBD1 (5 bases). TRBV6-7 qualifies as an ORF whose function is uncertain. This CDR3 is built from 17 residues. V was clipped by 2 bases and J by 0 bases, with 14 bases between them. The CDR3: CASSYISSRVSNQPQHF. The CDR3 bases are TGTGCCAGCAGTTACATTTCGTCCAGGGTTAGCAATCAGCCCCAGCATTTT.

V is TRBV2 and J is TRBJ2-5; D is perhaps TRBD1 (7 bases). The CDR3 has 14 residues. Looked up from germline, CDR1 is SNHLY and CDR2 is FYNNEI. Trimming stripped 6 bases from V and 4 bases from J, with 15 bases between. The CDR3 here is CASRIDRDSETQYF. CDR3 DNA: TGTGCCAGCAGGATAGACAGGGACTCAGAGACCCAGTACTTC. Drawing the rest from reference TRBV2 and TRBJ2-5, the complete variable domain is EPEVTQTPSHQVTQMGQEVILRCVPISNHLYFYWYRQILGQKVEFLVSFYNNEISEKSEIFDDQFSVERPDGSNFTLKIRSTKLEDSAMYFCASRIDRDSETQYFGPGTRLLVL.

The chain combines TRBV5-1 with TRBJ2-1, with a weak D call TRBD2 (5 bases). The CDR3 spans 12 residues. Germline CDR1 is SGHRS and CDR2 is YFSETQ. V dropped 0 bases and J dropped 12 bases, with 10 bases sitting between them. The CDR3 DNA follows: TGCGCCAGCAGCTTGGAGGGCGAGGGGCAGTTCTTC. This codes for CASSLEGEGQFF.